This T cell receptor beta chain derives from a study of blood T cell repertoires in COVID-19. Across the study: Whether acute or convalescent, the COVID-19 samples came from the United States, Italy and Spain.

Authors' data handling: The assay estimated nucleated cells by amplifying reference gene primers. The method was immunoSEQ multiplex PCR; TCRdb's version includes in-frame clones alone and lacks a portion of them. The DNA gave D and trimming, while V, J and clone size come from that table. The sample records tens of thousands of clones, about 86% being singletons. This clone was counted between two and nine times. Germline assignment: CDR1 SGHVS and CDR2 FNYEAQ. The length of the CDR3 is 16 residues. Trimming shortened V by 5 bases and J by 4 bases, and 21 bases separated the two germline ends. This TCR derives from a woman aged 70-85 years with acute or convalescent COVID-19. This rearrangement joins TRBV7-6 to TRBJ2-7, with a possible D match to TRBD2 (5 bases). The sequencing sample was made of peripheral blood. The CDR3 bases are TGTGCCAGCAGCCCCTCACCCCGAGGGTCCTCATACGAGCAGTACTTC. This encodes CASSPSPRGSSYEQYF.